Below are 17 T cell receptor beta chains sequenced from a single sample in a study of immune evolution from preneoplasia to lung adenocarcinoma. Only in-frame clones appear in the TCRdb table, and some are missing; sequencing was by immunoSEQ multiplex PCR. The sample includes some 3,900 clones, 81% seen only once; the top ten take roughly 9.7%. Sequenced: FFPE adjacent normal lung tissue. The receptor source for this set is a person aged 65-85 years with lung adenocarcinoma.

The chain is built from TRBV7-9 and TRBJ2-4; TRBD2 might be the D (5 bases). The CDR3 has 16 amino acids. The V and J ends lost 2 bases and 9 bases respectively, with 20 bases between them. Germline values: CDR1 SEHNR, CDR2 FQNEAQ (reference sequence). The DNA for the CDR3 is TGTGCCAGCAGCTTATACAATGGAGGCAAGGGTGGCATTCAGTACTTC. Its protein product is CASSLYNGGKGGIQYF.

The chain combines TRBV5-1 with TRBJ1-1; 8 positions agree with TRBD1. The germline CDR1 and CDR2 sequences are SGHRS and YFSETQ. This CDR3 is 15 amino acids long. V lost 0 bases to trimming and J lost 1 base; unmatched junction nucleotides: 2. CDR3 nucleotides: TGCGCCAGCAGCTTGGCCGGGACAGGGAACACTGAAGCTTTCTTT. Translated, it gives CASSLAGTGNTEAFF.

J is TRBJ2-1 and V is TRBV5-4, with D perhaps TRBD2 (6 bases). Looked up from germline, CDR1 is SGHNT and CDR2 is YYREEE (reference sequence). CDR3 length: 15 residues. Trimming took 3 bases from V and 3 from J, leaving 13 bases between them. The CDR3 reads CASSSDGSFYNEQFF. The CDR3 DNA reads TGTGCCAGCAGCTCAGACGGGAGCTTCTACAATGAGCAGTTCTTC.

The chain is built from TRBV10-3 and TRBJ2-1; D is unresolved. V was trimmed by 3 bases and J by 0 bases, leaving 12 bases between them. The CDR3 is 16 residues long. CDR1 and CDR2 from the germline V gene are ENHRY and SYGVKD. Here the CDR3 DNA reads TGTGCCATCAGTGAACCTACCTCGAGCTCCTACAATGAGCAGTTCTTC. Protein: CAISEPTSSSYNEQFF.

This clone appeared a single time. The V gene is TRBV11-2, the J gene TRBJ2-2; 7 bases agree with TRBD2. The CDR3 is 14 amino acids. The junction had 5 bases not matched to a gene; V was cut back by 10 bases and J by 0 bases. Per the germline V gene, CDR1 is SGHAT and CDR2 is FQNNGV. The CDR3 region has the DNA TGTGCCACCCTGACTAGCCCGAACACCGGGGAGCTGTTTTTT. Protein sequence: CATLTSPNTGELFF.

The rearrangement joins TRBV2 to TRBJ2-5; the match to TRBD1 covers 10 bases. Germline V gene sequence: CDR1 SNHLY, CDR2 FYNNEI. The ends lost 6 bases at V and 5 bases at J; junction bases unmatched: 9. This CDR3 region has 15 residues. For the CDR3, the DNA is TGTGCCAGCAGGGTACGACAGGGGGCGAGGGAGACCCAGTACTTC. Amino acid sequence: CASRVRQGARETQYF. Full variable domain (outside the CDR3, taken from reference TRBV2 and TRBJ2-5): EPEVTQTPSHQVTQMGQEVILRCVPISNHLYFYWYRQILGQKVEFLVSFYNNEISEKSEIFDDQFSVERPDGSNFTLKIRSTKLEDSAMYFCASRVRQGARETQYFGPGTRLLVL.

The chain carries TRBV2 and TRBJ2-1; 9 bases align to TRBD2. The germline CDR1 and CDR2 sequences are SNHLY and FYNNEI. The CDR3 spans 16 residues. After removal of 1 base from V and 7 bases from J, the junction contained 8 bases not matched to a gene. CDR3 nucleotides: TGTGCCAGCAGTGAAGGACTAGCGGAGGGGAGGAATGAGCAGTTCTTC. It translates to CASSEGLAEGRNEQFF. The variable domain in full, with the rest retrieved from reference TRBV2 and TRBJ2-1, is EPEVTQTPSHQVTQMGQEVILRCVPISNHLYFYWYRQILGQKVEFLVSFYNNEISEKSEIFDDQFSVERPDGSNFTLKIRSTKLEDSAMYFCASSEGLAEGRNEQFFGPGTRLTVL.

This clone was counted a single time. This chain links TRBV7-2 with TRBJ2-1; 8 bases align to TRBD2. V lost 8 bases to trimming and J lost 5 bases; unmatched junction nucleotides: 8. The CDR3 has 14 amino acids. The V gene's germline CDR1 is SGHTA and CDR2 FQGNSA. The CDR3 loop reads CASGGTSGHNEQFF. CDR3 nucleotide sequence: TGTGCCAGCGGCGGAACTAGCGGCCACAATGAGCAGTTCTTC. The entire variable domain, with the rest obtained from reference TRBV7-2 and TRBJ2-1, is as follows: GAGVSQSPSNKVTEKGKDVELRCDPISGHTALYWYRQSLGQGLEFLIYFQGNSAPDKSGLPSDRFSAERTGGSVSTLTIQRTQQEDSAVYLCASGGTSGHNEQFFGPGTRLTVL.

The chain links TRBV5-1 to TRBJ2-7, with D possibly TRBD2 on 5 matching bases. In germline, CDR1 is SGHRS, CDR2 YFSETQ. Between the trimmed V and J ends, which lost 0 bases and 2 bases, there was a span of 12 bases. This CDR3 is built from 15 residues. The CDR3 spells CASSLDLGVAYEQYF. The DNA for the CDR3 is TGCGCCAGCAGCTTGGACTTGGGAGTCGCCTACGAGCAGTACTTC.

The J gene is TRBJ2-7, the V gene TRBV6-5; 8 bases line up with TRBD2. Per the germline V gene, CDR1 is MNHEY and CDR2 is SVGAGI. The CDR3 contains 14 residues. The trim removed 4 bases at V and 2 bases at J, leaving 4 bases unmatched. CDR3 amino acids: CASSFSGVTYEQYF. The DNA for the CDR3 is TGTGCCAGCAGTTTTAGCGGGGTAACCTACGAGCAGTACTTC.

The chain has TRBV14 and TRBJ2-2; the D gene is possibly TRBD1 (6 bases). Germline CDR1 SGHDN, CDR2 FVKESK. The V and J ends lost 4 bases and 5 bases respectively, with 11 bases between them. This CDR3 spans 14 amino acids. The CDR3 sequence is CASSLQQGTGELFF. For the CDR3, the DNA is TGTGCCAGCAGCCTTCAACAGGGAACCGGGGAGCTGTTTTTT.

The CDR3 here is CASLPTKFSRNIHTDTQYF. The CDR3 DNA is TGTGCCAGCCTACCCACAAAGTTTAGCAGGAACATACACACAGATACGCAGTATTTT. V usage is TRBV2 and J usage is TRBJ2-3; no reliable D call. Germline V gene data show CDR1 as SNHLY and CDR2 as FYNNEI. This CDR3 region has 19 residues. V lost 8 bases and J 2 bases, leaving 29 bases between the germline ends.

The sample holds one count of this clone. This chain links TRBV10-3 with TRBJ1-2, with TRBD1 identical over 8 bases. V shed 8 bases, J shed 1 base, and the junction held 9 bases outside the gene matches. The CDR3 consists of 15 residues. The V gene's germline CDR1 is ENHRY and CDR2 SYGVKD. The DNA for the CDR3 is TGTGCCATCCGCGGACAGGGAGCTAATAACTATGGCTACACCTTC. It codes for CAIRGQGANNYGYTF.

This clone has only a few counts. The V gene is TRBV6-5, the J gene TRBJ2-7, with D uncertain. V shed 4 bases and J shed 1 base, with 8 bases lying between them. CDR3 size: 13 residues. In germline, CDR1 is MNHEY, CDR2 SVGAGI. CDR3 bases: TGTGCCAGCAGTTTTACCATATCCTACGAGCAGTACTTC. Protein sequence: CASSFTISYEQYF.

V is TRBV11-2 and J is TRBJ2-1; D is uncertain. The CDR3 sequence is 16 residues long. The germline CDR1 and CDR2 sequences are SGHAT and FQNNGV. Deletions cut 0 bases from V and 0 bases from J, with 9 bases between. CDR3 loop: CASSLDPVSSYNEQFF. The DNA of the CDR3 is TGTGCCAGCAGCTTAGATCCGGTGAGCTCCTACAATGAGCAGTTCTTC.

The chain joins TRBV9 to TRBJ2-7; no reliable D call. CDR1 and CDR2 (germline): SGDLS, YYNGEE. CDR3 length: 12 amino acids. Trimming stripped 3 bases from V and 4 bases from J, with 8 bases between. The CDR3 loop reads CASSEDLYEQYF. The CDR3, as DNA: TGTGCCAGCAGCGAAGACTTGTACGAGCAGTACTTC.

The chain employs TRBV29-1 and TRBJ2-1; TRBD1 agrees at 8 bases. J lost 9 bases, V lost 8 bases, and 15 bases had no gene match. The CDR3 sequence is 14 residues long. CDR1 is SQVTM and CDR2 is ANQGSEA in the germline V gene. The CDR3 sequence: CSLTGGSSKGEQFF. The CDR3 DNA reads as TGCAGCCTTACAGGGGGGAGTTCGAAGGGTGAGCAGTTCTTC.